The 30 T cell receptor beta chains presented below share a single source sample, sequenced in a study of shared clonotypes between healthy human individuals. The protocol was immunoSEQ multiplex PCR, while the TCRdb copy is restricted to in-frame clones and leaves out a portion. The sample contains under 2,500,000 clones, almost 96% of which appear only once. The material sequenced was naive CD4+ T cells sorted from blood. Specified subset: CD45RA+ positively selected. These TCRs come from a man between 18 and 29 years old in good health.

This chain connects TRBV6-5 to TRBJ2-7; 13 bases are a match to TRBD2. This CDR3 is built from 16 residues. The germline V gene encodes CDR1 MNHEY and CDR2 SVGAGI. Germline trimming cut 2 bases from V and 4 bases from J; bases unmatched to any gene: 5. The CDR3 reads CASSYRLAGGPYEQYF. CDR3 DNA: TGTGCCAGCAGTTACAGACTAGCGGGAGGTCCTTACGAGCAGTACTTC.

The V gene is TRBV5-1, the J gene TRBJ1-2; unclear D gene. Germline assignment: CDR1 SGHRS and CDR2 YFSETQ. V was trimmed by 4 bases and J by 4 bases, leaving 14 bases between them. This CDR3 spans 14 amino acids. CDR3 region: CASSPEVQSYGYTF. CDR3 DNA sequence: TGCGCCAGCAGCCCGGAGGTACAGTCCTATGGCTACACCTTC.

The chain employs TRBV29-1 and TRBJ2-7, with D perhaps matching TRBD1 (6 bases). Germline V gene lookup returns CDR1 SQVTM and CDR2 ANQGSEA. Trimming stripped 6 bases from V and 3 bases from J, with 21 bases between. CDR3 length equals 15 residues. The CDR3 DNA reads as TGCAGCGTCGCCCGTCTCCACAGGGTGGGCTACGAGCAGTACTTC. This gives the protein CSVARLHRVGYEQYF.

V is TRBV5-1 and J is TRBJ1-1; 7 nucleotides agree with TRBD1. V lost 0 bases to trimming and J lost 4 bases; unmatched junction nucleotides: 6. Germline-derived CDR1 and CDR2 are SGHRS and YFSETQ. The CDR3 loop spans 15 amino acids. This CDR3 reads CASSLEEGASTEAFF. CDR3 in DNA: TGCGCCAGCAGCTTGGAGGAGGGGGCGAGCACTGAAGCTTTCTTT.

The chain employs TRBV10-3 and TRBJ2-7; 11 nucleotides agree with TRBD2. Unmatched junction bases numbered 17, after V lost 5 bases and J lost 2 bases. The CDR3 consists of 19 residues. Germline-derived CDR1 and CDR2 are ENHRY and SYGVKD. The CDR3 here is CAISRTGGLAVRKAYEQYF. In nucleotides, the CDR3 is TGTGCCATCAGTCGCACGGGGGGACTAGCGGTCCGGAAAGCCTACGAGCAGTACTTC.

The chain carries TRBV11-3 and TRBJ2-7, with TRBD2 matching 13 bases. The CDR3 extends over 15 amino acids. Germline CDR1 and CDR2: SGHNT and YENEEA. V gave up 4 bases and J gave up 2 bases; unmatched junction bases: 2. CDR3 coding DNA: TGTGCCAGCAGCTCGGGACTAGCGGGGACCTACGAGCAGTACTTC. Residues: CASSSGLAGTYEQYF.

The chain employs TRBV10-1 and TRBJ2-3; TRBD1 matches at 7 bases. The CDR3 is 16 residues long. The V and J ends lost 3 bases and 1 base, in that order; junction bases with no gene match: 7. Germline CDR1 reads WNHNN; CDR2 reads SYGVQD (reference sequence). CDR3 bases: TGCGCCAGCAGTGACCGGAGAAGGGGGCGCACAGATACGCAGTATTTT. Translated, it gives CASSDRRRGRTDTQYF.

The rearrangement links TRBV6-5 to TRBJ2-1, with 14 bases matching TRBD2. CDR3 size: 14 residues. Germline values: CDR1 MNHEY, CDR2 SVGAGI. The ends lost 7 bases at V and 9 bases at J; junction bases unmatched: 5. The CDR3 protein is CASKRTSGRSEQFF. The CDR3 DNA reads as TGTGCCAGCAAAAGGACTAGCGGGAGGAGTGAGCAGTTCTTC.

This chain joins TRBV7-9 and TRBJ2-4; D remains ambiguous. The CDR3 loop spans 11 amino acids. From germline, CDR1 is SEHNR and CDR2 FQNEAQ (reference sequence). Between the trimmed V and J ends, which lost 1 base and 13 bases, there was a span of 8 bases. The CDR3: CASSLESKQYF. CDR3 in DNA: TGTGCCAGCAGCTTAGAGTCCAAGCAGTACTTC.

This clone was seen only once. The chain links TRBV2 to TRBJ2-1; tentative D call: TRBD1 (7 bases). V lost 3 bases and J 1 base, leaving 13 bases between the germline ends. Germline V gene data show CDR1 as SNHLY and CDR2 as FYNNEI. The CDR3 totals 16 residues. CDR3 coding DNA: TGTGCCAGCAGTGAGGAGGGGGCAGGGTCCTACAATGAGCAGTTCTTC. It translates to CASSEEGAGSYNEQFF.

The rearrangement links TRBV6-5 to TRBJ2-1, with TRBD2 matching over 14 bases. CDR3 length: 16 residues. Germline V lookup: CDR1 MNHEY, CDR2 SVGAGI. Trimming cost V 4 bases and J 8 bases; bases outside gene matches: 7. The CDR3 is CASSSPGLAGEDEQFF. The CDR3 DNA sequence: TGTGCCAGCAGTTCGCCGGGACTAGCGGGAGAGGATGAGCAGTTCTTC.

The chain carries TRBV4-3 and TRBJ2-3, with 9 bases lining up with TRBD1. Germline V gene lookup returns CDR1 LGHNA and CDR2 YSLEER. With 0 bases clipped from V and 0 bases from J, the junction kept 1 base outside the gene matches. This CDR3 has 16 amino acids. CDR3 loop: CASSQEDRGSTDTQYF. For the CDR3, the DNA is TGCGCCAGCAGCCAAGAAGACAGGGGGAGCACAGATACGCAGTATTTT.

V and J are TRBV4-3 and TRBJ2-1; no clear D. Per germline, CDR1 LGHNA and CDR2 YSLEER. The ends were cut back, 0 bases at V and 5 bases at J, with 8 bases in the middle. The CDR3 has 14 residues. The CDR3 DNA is TGCGCCAGCAGCCAAGAATTAGGCAACAATGAGCAGTTCTTC. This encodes CASSQELGNNEQFF.

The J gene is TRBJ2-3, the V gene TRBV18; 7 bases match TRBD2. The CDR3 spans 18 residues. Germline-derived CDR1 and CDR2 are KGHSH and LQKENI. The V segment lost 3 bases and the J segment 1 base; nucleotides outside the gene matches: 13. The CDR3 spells CASSPLPLLGGGTDTQYF. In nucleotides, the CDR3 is TGTGCCAGCTCACCGCTCCCCCTTTTGGGAGGGGGCACAGATACGCAGTATTTT.

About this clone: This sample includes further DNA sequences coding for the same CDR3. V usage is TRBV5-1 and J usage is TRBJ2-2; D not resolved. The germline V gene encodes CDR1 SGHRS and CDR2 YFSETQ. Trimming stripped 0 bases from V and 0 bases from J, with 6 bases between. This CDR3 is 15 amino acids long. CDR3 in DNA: TGCGCCAGCAGCTTGGAGGTCGCGAACACCGGGGAGCTGTTTTTT. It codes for CASSLEVANTGELFF.

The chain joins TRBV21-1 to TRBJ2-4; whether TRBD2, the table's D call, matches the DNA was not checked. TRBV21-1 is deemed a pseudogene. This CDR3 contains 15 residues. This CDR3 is CASSQASGRGNIQYF. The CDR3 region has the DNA TGTGCCAGCAGTCAAGCTAGCGGGAGGGGGAACATTCAGTACTTC.

The CDR3 nucleotides read TGTGCCAGCAGCGTTGGACTAGCGGGGGTGACAGATACGCAGTATTTT. This gives the protein CASSVGLAGVTDTQYF. The chain couples TRBV9 to TRBJ2-3; 13 bases match TRBD2. The germline V gene encodes CDR1 SGDLS and CDR2 YYNGEE. Trimming removed 2 bases from V and 3 bases from J; junction bases left unmatched: 3. This CDR3 spans 16 amino acids.

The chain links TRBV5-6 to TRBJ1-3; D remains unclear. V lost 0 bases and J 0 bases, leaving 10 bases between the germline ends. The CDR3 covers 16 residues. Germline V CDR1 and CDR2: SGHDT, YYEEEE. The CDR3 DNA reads TGTGCCAGCAGCTTGGCCTTCGGGAGCTCTGGAAACACCATATATTTT. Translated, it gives CASSLAFGSSGNTIYF.

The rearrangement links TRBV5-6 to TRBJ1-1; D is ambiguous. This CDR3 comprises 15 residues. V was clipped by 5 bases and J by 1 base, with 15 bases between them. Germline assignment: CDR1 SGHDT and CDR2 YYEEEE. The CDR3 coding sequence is TGTGCCAGCAGTTTGCTCGCGGGAGGGAACACTGAAGCTTTCTTT. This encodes CASSLLAGGNTEAFF.

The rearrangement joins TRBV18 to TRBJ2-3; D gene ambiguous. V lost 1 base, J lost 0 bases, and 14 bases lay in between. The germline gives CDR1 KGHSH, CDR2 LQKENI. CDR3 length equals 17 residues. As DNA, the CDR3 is TGTGCCAGCTCACCACGGATAGCTACCGGAAGCACAGATACGCAGTATTTT. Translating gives CASSPRIATGSTDTQYF.

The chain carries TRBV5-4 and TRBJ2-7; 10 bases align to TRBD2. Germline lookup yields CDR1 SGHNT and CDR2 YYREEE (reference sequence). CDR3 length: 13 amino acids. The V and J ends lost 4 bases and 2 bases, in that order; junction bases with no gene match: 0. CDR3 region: CASSTSGAYEQYF. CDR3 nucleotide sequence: TGTGCCAGCAGCACTAGCGGGGCCTACGAGCAGTACTTC.

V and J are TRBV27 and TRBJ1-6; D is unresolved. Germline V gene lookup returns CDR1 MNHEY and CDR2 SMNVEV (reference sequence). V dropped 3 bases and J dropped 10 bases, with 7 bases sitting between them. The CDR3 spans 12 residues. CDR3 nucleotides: TGTGCCAGCAGTTTTAAGAGGTCACCCCTCCACTTT. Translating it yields CASSFKRSPLHF.

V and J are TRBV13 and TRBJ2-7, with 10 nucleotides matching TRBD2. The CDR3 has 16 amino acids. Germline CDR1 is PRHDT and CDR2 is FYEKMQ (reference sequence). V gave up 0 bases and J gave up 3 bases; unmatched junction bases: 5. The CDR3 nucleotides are TGTGCCAGCAGCTTAGGACTAGCGGGAAGGTACTACGAGCAGTACTTC. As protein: CASSLGLAGRYYEQYF.

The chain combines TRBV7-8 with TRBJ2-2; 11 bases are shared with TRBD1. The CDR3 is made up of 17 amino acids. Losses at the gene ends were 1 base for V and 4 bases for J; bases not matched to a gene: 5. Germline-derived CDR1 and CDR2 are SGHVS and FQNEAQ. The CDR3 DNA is TGTGCCAGCAGCTTAGTGGGGACAGGGGGTTTCACCGGGGAGCTGTTTTTT. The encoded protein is CASSLVGTGGFTGELFF.

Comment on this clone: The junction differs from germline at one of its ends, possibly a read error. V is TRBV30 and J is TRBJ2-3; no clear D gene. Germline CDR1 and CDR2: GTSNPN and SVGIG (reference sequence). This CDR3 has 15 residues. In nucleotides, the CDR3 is TGTGCCTGGAGTGGGGGTCAAGTAAGCAGAGATACGCAGTATTTT. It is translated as CAWSGGQVSRDTQYF.

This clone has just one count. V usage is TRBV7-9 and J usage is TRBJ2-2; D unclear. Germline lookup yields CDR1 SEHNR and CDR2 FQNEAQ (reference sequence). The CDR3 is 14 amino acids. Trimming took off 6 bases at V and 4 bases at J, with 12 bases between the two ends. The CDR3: CASRSNQITGELFF. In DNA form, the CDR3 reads TGTGCCAGCAGGTCTAACCAGATCACCGGGGAGCTGTTTTTT.

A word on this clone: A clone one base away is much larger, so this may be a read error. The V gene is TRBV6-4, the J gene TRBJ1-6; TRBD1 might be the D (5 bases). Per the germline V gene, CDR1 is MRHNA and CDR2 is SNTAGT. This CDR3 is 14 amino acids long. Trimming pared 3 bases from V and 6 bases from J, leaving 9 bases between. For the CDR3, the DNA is TGTGCCAGCAGTGAGACAGTGATTAATTCACCCCTCCACTTT. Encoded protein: CASSETVINSPLHF.

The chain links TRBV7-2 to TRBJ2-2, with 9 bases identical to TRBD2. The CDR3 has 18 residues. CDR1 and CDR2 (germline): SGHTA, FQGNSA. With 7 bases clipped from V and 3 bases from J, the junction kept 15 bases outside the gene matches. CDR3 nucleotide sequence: TGTGCCAGCAAGATACCATTGACCGGCGGGAGGGACACCGGGGAGCTGTTTTTT. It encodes CASKIPLTGGRDTGELFF.

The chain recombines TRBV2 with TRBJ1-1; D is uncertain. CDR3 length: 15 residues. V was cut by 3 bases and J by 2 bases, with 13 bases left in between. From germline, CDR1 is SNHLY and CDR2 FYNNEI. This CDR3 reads CASSELPGVNTEAFF. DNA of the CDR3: TGTGCCAGCAGTGAGTTGCCCGGGGTAAACACTGAAGCTTTCTTT.

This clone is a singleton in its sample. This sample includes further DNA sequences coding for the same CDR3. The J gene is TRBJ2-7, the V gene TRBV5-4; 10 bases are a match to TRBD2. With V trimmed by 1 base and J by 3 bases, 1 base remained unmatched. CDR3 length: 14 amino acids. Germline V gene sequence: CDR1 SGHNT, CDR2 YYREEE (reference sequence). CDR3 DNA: TGTGCCAGCAGCTTGTCTAGCGGGAGCTACGAGCAGTACTTC. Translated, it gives CASSLSSGSYEQYF. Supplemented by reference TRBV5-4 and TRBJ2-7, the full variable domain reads ETGVTQSPTHLIKTRGQQVTLRCSSQSGHNTVSWYQQALGQGPQFIFQYYREEENGRGNFPPRFSGLQFPNYSSELNVNALELDDSALYLCASSLSSGSYEQYFGPGTRLTVT.